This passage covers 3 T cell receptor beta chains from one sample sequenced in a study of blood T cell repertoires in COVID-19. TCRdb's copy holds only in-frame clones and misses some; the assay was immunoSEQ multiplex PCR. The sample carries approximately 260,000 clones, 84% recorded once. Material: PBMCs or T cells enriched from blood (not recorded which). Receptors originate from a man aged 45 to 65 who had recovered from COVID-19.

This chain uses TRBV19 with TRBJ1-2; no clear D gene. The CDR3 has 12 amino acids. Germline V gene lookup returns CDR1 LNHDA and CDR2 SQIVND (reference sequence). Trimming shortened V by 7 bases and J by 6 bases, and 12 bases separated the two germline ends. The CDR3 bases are TGTGCCAGTAATTCCTGGAGGAATGGCTACACCTTC. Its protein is CASNSWRNGYTF.

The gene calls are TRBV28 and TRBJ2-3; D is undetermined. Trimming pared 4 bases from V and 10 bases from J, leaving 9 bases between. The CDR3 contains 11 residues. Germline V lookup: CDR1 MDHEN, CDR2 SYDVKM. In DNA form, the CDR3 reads TGTGCCAGCAGTTCCCCCCAATCGCAGTATTTT. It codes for CASSSPQSQYF.

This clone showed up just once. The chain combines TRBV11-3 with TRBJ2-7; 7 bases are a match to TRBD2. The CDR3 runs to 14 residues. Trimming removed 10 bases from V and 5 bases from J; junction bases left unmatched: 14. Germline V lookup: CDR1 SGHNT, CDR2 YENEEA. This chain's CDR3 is CATSGGTINDEQYF. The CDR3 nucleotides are TGTGCCACCTCCGGGGGGACTATAAACGACGAGCAGTACTTC.